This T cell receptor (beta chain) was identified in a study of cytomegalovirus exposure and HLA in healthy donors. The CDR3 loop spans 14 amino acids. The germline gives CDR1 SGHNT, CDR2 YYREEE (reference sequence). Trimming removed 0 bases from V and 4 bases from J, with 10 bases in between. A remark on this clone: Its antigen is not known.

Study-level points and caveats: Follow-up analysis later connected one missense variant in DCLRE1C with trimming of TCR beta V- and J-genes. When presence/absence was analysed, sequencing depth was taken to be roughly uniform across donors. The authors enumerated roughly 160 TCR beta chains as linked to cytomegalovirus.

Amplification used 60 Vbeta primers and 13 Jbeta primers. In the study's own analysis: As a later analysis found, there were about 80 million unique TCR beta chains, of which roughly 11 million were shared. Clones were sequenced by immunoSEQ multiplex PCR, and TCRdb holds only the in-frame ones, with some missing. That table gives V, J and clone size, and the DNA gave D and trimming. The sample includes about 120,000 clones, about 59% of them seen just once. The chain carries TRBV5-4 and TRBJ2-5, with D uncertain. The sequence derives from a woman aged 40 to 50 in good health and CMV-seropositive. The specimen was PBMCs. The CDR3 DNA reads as TGTGCCAGCAGCTTGGCAGGTTTCGGAGAGACCCAGTACTTC. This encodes CASSLAGFGETQYF. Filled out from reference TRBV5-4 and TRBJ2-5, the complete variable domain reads ETGVTQSPTHLIKTRGQQVTLRCSSQSGHNTVSWYQQALGQGPQFIFQYYREEENGRGNFPPRFSGLQFPNYSSELNVNALELDDSALYLCASSLAGFGETQYFGPGTRLLVL.